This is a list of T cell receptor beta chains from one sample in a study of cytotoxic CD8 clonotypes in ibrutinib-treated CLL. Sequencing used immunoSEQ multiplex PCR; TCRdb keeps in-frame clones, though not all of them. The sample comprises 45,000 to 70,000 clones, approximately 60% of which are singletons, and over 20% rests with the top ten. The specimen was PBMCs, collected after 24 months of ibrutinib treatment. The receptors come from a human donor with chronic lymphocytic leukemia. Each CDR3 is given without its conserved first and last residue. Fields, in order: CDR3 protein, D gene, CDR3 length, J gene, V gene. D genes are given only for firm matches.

ASTLYPTSAEAF NA 12 TRBJ1-1 TRBV10-2
ATRARGGTDTQY TRBD2 12 TRBJ2-3 TRBV28
ASSSPSGRMNNEQF TRBD2 14 TRBJ2-1 TRBV18
SVARDPPYEQY NA 11 TRBJ2-7 TRBV29-1
ASSLTSSPREQY NA 12 TRBJ2-7 TRBV9
ASSRRQGNTGELF NA 13 TRBJ2-2 TRBV11-3
SVEGTPLGEQF NA 11 TRBJ2-1 TRBV29-1
ATGKGQDNQPQH TRBD1 12 TRBJ1-5 TRBV28
ASSPGLAGTINEQF TRBD2 14 TRBJ2-1 TRBV18
AISEYIGVKDQPQH NA 14 TRBJ1-5 TRBV6-1
ASSQTSSGQF NA 10 TRBJ2-1 TRBV6-6
ASSLTGGSSNQPQH NA 14 TRBJ1-5 TRBV5-6
ASSLYRGVSGNTIY TRBD1 14 TRBJ1-3 TRBV18
ASSLWAREQY NA 10 TRBJ2-7 TRBV6-5
AISGGPADTQY NA 11 TRBJ2-3 TRBV10-3
ASKSRGQGISPLH TRBD1 13 TRBJ1-6 TRBV27